The 15 T cell receptor beta chains listed next were all sequenced from one sample in a study of blood T cell repertoires in COVID-19. TCRdb keeps only in-frame clones here, not all; method: immunoSEQ multiplex PCR. The sample consists of roughly 130,000 clones, 70% to 80% of them appearing once. Sequencing was done on a sample of peripheral blood. The receptors shown here come from a woman in her seventies with COVID-19, enrolled during active disease.

The genes are TRBV29-1 and TRBJ1-2, with D perhaps matching TRBD1 (5 bases). V lost 3 bases, J lost 3 bases, and 14 bases lay in between. Germline V gives CDR1 SQVTM, CDR2 ANQGSEA. The length of the CDR3 is 14 residues. The CDR3 DNA follows: TGCAGCGTTGAGGGAGGGGAGGCGTACTATGGCTACACCTTC. Its protein product is CSVEGGEAYYGYTF.

This chain joins TRBV18 and TRBJ2-7; weak D call: TRBD1 (6 bases). The V end was cut by 0 bases, the J end by 2 bases, with 14 bases between. The CDR3 is made up of 16 amino acids. Looked up from germline, CDR1 is KGHSH and CDR2 is LQKENI. Written as DNA, the CDR3 is TGTGCCAGCTCACCACCTCCAGGACAGAGAGCCTACGAGCAGTACTTC. Its translation: CASSPPPGQRAYEQYF.

The chain employs TRBV3-1 (or the pseudogene TRBV3-2) and TRBJ2-5, with a weak D call TRBD1 (6 bases). Deletions cut 5 bases from V and 2 bases from J, with 12 bases between. The V gene's germline CDR1 is LGHDT and CDR2 YNNKEL (reference sequence). This CDR3 comprises 14 residues. For the CDR3, the DNA is TGTGCCAGCAGCGGGGGACACCGACAAGAGACCCAGTACTTC. It yields the protein CASSGGHRQETQYF.

The chain uses TRBV5-1 and TRBJ1-6; 8 bases line up with TRBD1. V lost 5 bases and J lost 8; bases outside the gene matches: 15. Per germline, CDR1 SGHRS and CDR2 YFSETQ. This CDR3 has 17 amino acids. The CDR3 reads CASSSGQADLGDSPLHF. CDR3 bases: TGCGCCAGCAGTTCGGGACAGGCGGACTTGGGGGATTCACCCCTCCACTTT.

The rearrangement links TRBV28 to TRBJ1-2, with TRBD1 matching over 8 bases. Per the germline V gene, CDR1 is MDHEN and CDR2 is SYDVKM. This CDR3 is built from 12 residues. V dropped 2 bases and J dropped 9; count of bases not matched to a gene: 2. The CDR3 DNA sequence: TGTGCCAGCAGTTTAGGACAGGGACGCTACACCTTC. Its protein product is CASSLGQGRYTF.

This clone has more than one count but fewer than ten. The rearrangement uses TRBV30 and TRBJ1-4, with a weak D call TRBD1 (6 bases). The CDR3 is 14 residues long. Germline-derived CDR1 and CDR2 are GTSNPN and SVGIG (reference sequence). V was trimmed by 3 bases and J by 7 bases, leaving 15 bases between them. The CDR3 loop is CAWRVTGTAEKLFF. CDR3 in DNA: TGTGCCTGGAGAGTAACAGGGACGGCTGAAAAACTGTTTTTT.

The CDR3 reads CASSQDGGGANVLTF. In nucleotides, the CDR3 is TGTGCCAGCAGCCAAGACGGTGGTGGGGCCAACGTCCTGACTTTC. The chain has TRBV14 and TRBJ2-6; D gene uncertain. From germline, CDR1 is SGHDN and CDR2 FVKESK. The germline V and J ends were trimmed by 0 bases and 3 bases, with 6 bases remaining between them. The CDR3 has 15 amino acids.

The chain couples TRBV5-1 to TRBJ2-3; 9 bases map to TRBD1. Looked up from germline, CDR1 is SGHRS and CDR2 is YFSETQ. V lost 5 bases to trimming and J lost 4 bases; unmatched junction nucleotides: 8. The CDR3 covers 15 residues. The CDR3 DNA follows: TGCGCCAGCAGTACTACAGGGGGCCCTCCAGATACGCAGTATTTT. Translated: CASSTTGGPPDTQYF.

The rearrangement uses TRBV7-3 and TRBJ2-3; 11 positions agree with TRBD2. Unmatched junction bases numbered 11, after V lost 5 bases and J lost 4 bases. This CDR3 is 17 amino acids long. Germline V lookup: CDR1 SGHTA, CDR2 FQGTGA. The CDR3 DNA reads TGTGCCAGCAGCAAAGGAGCCGGGACTAGCGGATCAGATACGCAGTATTTT. Amino acid sequence: CASSKGAGTSGSDTQYF. Based on the CDR3 plus reference TRBV7-3 and TRBJ2-3, the full variable domain is GAGVSQTPSNKVTEKGKYVELRCDPISGHTALYWYRQSLGQGPEFLIYFQGTGAADDSGLPNDRFFAVRPEGSVSTLKIQRTERGDSAVYLCASSKGAGTSGSDTQYFGPGTRLTVL.

This clone was counted between two and nine times. The rearrangement joins TRBV15 to TRBJ1-4; weak D call: TRBD1 (6 bases). From germline, CDR1 is LNHNV and CDR2 YYDKDF (reference sequence). Trimming stripped 5 bases from V and 6 bases from J, with 16 bases between. The CDR3 runs 15 residues. This CDR3 is CATSPGGAADEKLFF. CDR3 in DNA: TGTGCCACCAGCCCGGGGGGGGCAGCGGATGAAAAACTGTTTTTT.

CDR3 sequence (DNA): TGTGCCAGCAGCTTAGCTCGGACAAACGCGCAGTATTTT. The encoded protein is CASSLARTNAQYF. V is TRBV11-2 and J is TRBJ2-3; D might be TRBD1 (5 bases). CDR1 and CDR2 from the germline V gene are SGHAT and FQNNGV. V was pared by 1 base and J by 10 bases, with 12 bases between. The CDR3 totals 13 residues.

The rearrangement links TRBV11-2 to TRBJ1-1, with a tentative D call TRBD1 (5 bases). Trimming cost V 4 bases and J 1 base, with 7 bases left between them. The CDR3 extends over 13 amino acids. The germline CDR1 and CDR2 sequences are SGHAT and FQNNGV. The CDR3 loop is CASSWGGNTEAFF. CDR3 coding DNA: TGTGCCAGCAGCTGGGGGGGGAACACTGAAGCTTTCTTT.

This clone occurred a few times. This chain connects TRBV5-6 to TRBJ1-5, with TRBD1 identical over 9 bases. Germline V gene sequence: CDR1 SGHDT, CDR2 YYEEEE. V trimming: 4 bases; J trimming: 4 bases; junction bases outside the gene matches: 6. CDR3 length equals 15 residues. The CDR3 protein is CASSPATGGNQPQHF. CDR3 in DNA: TGTGCCAGCAGCCCCGCGACAGGGGGAAATCAGCCCCAGCATTTT. The entire variable domain, with the rest obtained from reference TRBV5-6 and TRBJ1-5, is as follows: DAGVTQSPTHLIKTRGQQVTLRCSPKSGHDTVSWYQQALGQGPQFIFQYYEEEERQRGNFPDRFSGHQFPNYSSELNVNALLLGDSALYLCASSPATGGNQPQHFGDGTRLSIL.

The rearrangement links TRBV15 to TRBJ1-4, with 7 nucleotides matching TRBD1. V was clipped by 0 bases and J by 4 bases; unmatched bases: 14. The CDR3 sequence is 19 residues long. Germline CDR1 LNHNV, CDR2 YYDKDF (reference sequence). The CDR3: CATSRDPRSFRGSNEKLFF. CDR3 bases: TGTGCCACCAGCAGAGATCCTCGATCATTCAGGGGGAGTAATGAAAAACTGTTTTTT.

The CDR3 region has the DNA TGTGCCAGCAGTTCCCCGACAGGGAAGAGCTCCTATAATTCACCCCTCCACTTT. Amino acid sequence: CASSSPTGKSSYNSPLHF. The chain recombines TRBV6-2 or TRBV6-3 with TRBJ1-6, with 7 bases lining up with TRBD1. V was pared by 4 bases and J by 0 bases, with 9 bases of the junction left unmatched. The V gene's germline CDR1 is MNHEY and CDR2 SVGEGT. This CDR3 has 18 amino acids.